The sample holds one count of the clone carrying this T cell receptor (beta chain). The PCR made use of 60 Vbeta and 13 Jbeta primers. Some clones are missing from TCRdb's copy, which holds only in-frame ones; the method was immunoSEQ multiplex PCR. This sample has 35,000 to 45,000 clones, with 53% found just once. This record comes from a study of cytomegalovirus exposure and HLA in healthy donors. Losses at the gene ends were 1 base for V and 6 bases for J; bases not matched to a gene: 10. The CDR3 sequence is 16 residues long. The germline V gene encodes CDR1 SGDLS and CDR2 YYNGEE. V and J are TRBV9 and TRBJ2-3, with 8 nucleotides matching TRBD2. Input material: PBMCs. The sequence was collected from a woman aged 40-49 years in good health and CMV-seropositive. As DNA, the CDR3 is TGTGCCAGCAGCGTACAGTTCGGGGGGGAGAAGGATACGCAGTATTTT. As protein: CASSVQFGGEKDTQYF. The whole variable domain, filled in from reference TRBV9 and TRBJ2-3, reads DSGVTQTPKHLITATGQRVTLRCSPRSGDLSVYWYQQSLDQGLQFLIQYYNGEERAKGNILERFSAQQFPDLHSELNLSSLELGDSALYFCASSVQFGGEKDTQYFGPGTRLTVL.